The 3 T cell receptor beta chains below all came from one sample that was sequenced in a study of molecular identifiers for immune sequencing clone quantification (dated by TCRdb to between 2017 and 2018). The receptor library was made with PCR. Sequencer: Illumina HiSeq 4000. Through fastp at Q25 and MiXCR, TCRdb rebuilt clones from the public reads, retaining in-frame beta chains. Here each entry gathers all rows of one CDR3 protein and keeps the most common genes and DNA. This sample lists 68,000 or so distinct CDR3 sequences; 15% to 20% were detected once. Approximately 1.6% of the sample is held by the ten biggest clonotypes. The material sequenced was naive CD8+ T cells from blood, with Jurkat cell RNA spiked in. The cell subset or site label corresponds to: FACS-sorted CD8+CD4-CCR7+CD45RA+ naive T cells. Receptor source: a human donor in good health. Some libraries in this study had Jurkat cell RNA spiked in.

This clonotype has at least ten counts. The chain recombines TRBV5-1 with TRBJ2-3; D is perhaps TRBD2 (6 bases). CDR3 length: 17 amino acids. Germline lookup yields CDR1 SGHRS and CDR2 YFSETQ. Trimming took 0 bases from V and 2 from J, leaving 16 bases between them. CDR3 loop: CASSLVVLQGLTDTQYF. The CDR3 nucleotides read TGCGCCAGCAGCTTGGTCGTCCTCCAGGGACTCACAGATACGCAGTATTTT.

This clonotype was recorded many times. The CDR3 DNA reads as TGCGCCAGCAGCCAAGAGGCGGGGGGATACAATGAGCAGTTCTTC. As protein: CASSQEAGGYNEQFF. The chain links TRBV4-1 to TRBJ2-1, with TRBD2 matching 8 bases. V shed 0 bases and J 4 bases; nucleotides not matched to a gene: 2. The CDR3 extends over 15 amino acids. Per germline, CDR1 MGHRA and CDR2 YSYEKL.

The chain is built from TRBV27 and TRBJ1-1; D is uncertain. The CDR3 has 13 amino acids. Trimming removed 2 bases from V and 2 bases from J, with 6 bases in between. Germline V gene data show CDR1 as MNHEY and CDR2 as SMNVEV (reference sequence). The CDR3 loop is CASSLNGNTEAFF. As DNA, the CDR3 is TGTGCCAGCAGTTTAAATGGTAACACTGAAGCTTTCTTT.